Sequencing of this T cell receptor beta chain was carried out in a study of T cell responses to AZD1222 COVID-19 vaccine. Whole-study findings and limits: White British people made up most donors, females outnumbered males, and clonal diversity was possibly underestimated. Mapped onto spike, vaccine-associated CD4 TCRs spanned it and were dominant at 160-218 and 743-854. Per reports, nearly half of all spike-specific TCRs target regions that are unmutated in variants. Just a handful of AZD1222 recipients tested seropositive at baseline.

The germline CDR1 and CDR2 sequences are KGHDR and SFDVKD. Trimming shortened V by 4 bases and J by 7 bases, and 10 bases separated the two germline ends. The CDR3 is 13 amino acids. The method was immunoSEQ multiplex PCR; TCRdb's version includes in-frame clones alone and lacks a portion of them. The sample lists approximately 150,000 clones; approximately 90% were seen once. Comment on this clone: Its specificity is unknown.

The receptor was isolated from an adult in good health. The sequenced sample was peripheral blood, obtained on day 0 of AZD1222 vaccination. This chain joins TRBV24-1 and TRBJ2-1; unclear D gene. The DNA of the CDR3 is TGTGCCACCAGTGACCCGACGCGGAATGAGCAGTTCTTC. Translating it yields CATSDPTRNEQFF.